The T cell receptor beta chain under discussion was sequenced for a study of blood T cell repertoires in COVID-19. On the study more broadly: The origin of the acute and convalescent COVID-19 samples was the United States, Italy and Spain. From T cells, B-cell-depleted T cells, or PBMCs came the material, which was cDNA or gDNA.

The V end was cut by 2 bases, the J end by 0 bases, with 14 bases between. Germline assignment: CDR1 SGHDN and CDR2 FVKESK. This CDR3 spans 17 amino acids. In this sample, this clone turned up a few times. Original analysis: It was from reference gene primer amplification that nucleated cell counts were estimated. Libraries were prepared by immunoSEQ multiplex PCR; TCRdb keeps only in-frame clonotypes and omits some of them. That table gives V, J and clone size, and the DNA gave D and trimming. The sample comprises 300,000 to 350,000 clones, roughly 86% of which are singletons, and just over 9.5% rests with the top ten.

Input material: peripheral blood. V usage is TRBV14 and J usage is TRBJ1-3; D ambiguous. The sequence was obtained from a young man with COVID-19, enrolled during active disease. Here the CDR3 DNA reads TGTGCCAGCAGCCAACCAGGCCTTGTTTACTCTGGAAACACCATATATTTT. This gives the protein CASSQPGLVYSGNTIYF.